The 24 T cell receptor beta chains presented below share a single source sample, sequenced in a study of blood T cell repertoires in COVID-19. Sequencing was performed with immunoSEQ multiplex PCR; in TCRdb, only in-frame clones are kept and a portion is missing. The repertoire holds under 300,000 clones, with 86% as singletons. Sequencing input: peripheral blood. These receptors were taken from a woman in her 70s with COVID-19, enrolled during active disease.

The chain joins TRBV20-1 to TRBJ2-7; D possibly corresponds to TRBD2 (5 bases). Per germline, CDR1 DFQATT and CDR2 SNEGSKA (reference sequence). With 3 bases removed from V and 6 bases from J, the gap between germline ends came to 9 bases. CDR3 size: 11 residues. CDR3 sequence reads: CSASGLAEQYF. For the CDR3, the DNA is TGCAGTGCTAGCGGACTTGCCGAGCAGTACTTC.

The table lists this clone with a count of one. J is TRBJ1-2 and V is TRBV7-2; D may be TRBD1 (6 bases). Looked up from germline, CDR1 is SGHTA and CDR2 is FQGNSA. CDR3 length equals 13 residues. The V end was cut by 1 base, the J end by 6 bases, with 9 bases between. The CDR3 DNA reads TGTGCCAGCAGCTTAGTACAGGGAAATGGCTACACCTTC. Translated: CASSLVQGNGYTF.

This clone was observed a few times. The genes are TRBV2 and TRBJ1-3; maybe TRBD1 (5 bases). The CDR3 loop spans 16 amino acids. Germline V gene data show CDR1 as SNHLY and CDR2 as FYNNEI. V was trimmed by 6 bases and J by 0 bases, leaving 15 bases between them. The CDR3 DNA is TGTGCCAGCAGCCTACAGGTTCTTGCCTCTGGAAACACCATATATTTT. Its translation is CASSLQVLASGNTIYF.

This chain links TRBV30 with TRBJ2-5; weak D call: TRBD2 (6 bases). This CDR3 region has 15 residues. Germline assignment: CDR1 GTSNPN and CDR2 SVGIG (reference sequence). Trimming stripped 7 bases from V and 5 bases from J, with 23 bases between. The CDR3 is CASQVTGLSKETQYF. DNA of the CDR3: TGTGCCTCACAAGTTACGGGACTCTCTAAGGAGACCCAGTACTTC. Complete variable domain (other parts from reference TRBV30 and TRBJ2-5): SQTIHQWPATLVQPVGSPLSLECTVEGTSNPNLYWYRQAAGRGLQLLFYSVGIGQISSEVPQNLSASRPQDRQFILSSKKLLLSDSGFYLCASQVTGLSKETQYFGPGTRLLVL.

This chain connects TRBV29-1 to TRBJ1-1, with D unclear. CDR1 and CDR2 (germline): SQVTM, ANQGSEA. The CDR3 runs to 13 residues. Deletions cut 4 bases from V and 5 bases from J, with 14 bases between. CDR3 loop: CSVGGFSRTEAFF. CDR3 DNA sequence: TGCAGCGTTGGAGGCTTTTCGCGGACTGAAGCTTTCTTT.

V usage is TRBV3-1 (or the pseudogene TRBV3-2) and J usage is TRBJ2-3; D gene unclear. From germline, CDR1 is LGHDT and CDR2 YNNKEL (reference sequence). V was clipped by 4 bases and J by 6 bases, with 17 bases between them. The CDR3 has 15 amino acids. The CDR3 protein is CASSPHFPSGDTQYF. CDR3 DNA sequence: TGTGCCAGCAGCCCGCATTTTCCTTCCGGGGATACGCAGTATTTT.

V gene TRBV28 combines with J gene TRBJ2-3, with 7 bases matching TRBD2. Germline CDR1 MDHEN, CDR2 SYDVKM. Trimming removed 6 bases from V and 2 bases from J; junction bases left unmatched: 5. The CDR3 contains 14 residues. The CDR3 region has the DNA TGTGCCAGCAGCCGCGGGGGAACCACAGATACGCAGTATTTT. This codes for CASSRGGTTDTQYF.

The chain carries TRBV11-2 and TRBJ1-4; D is possibly TRBD1 (5 bases). V was trimmed by 3 bases and J by 7 bases, leaving 18 bases between them. The CDR3 contains 16 residues. The germline V gene has CDR1 SGHAT and CDR2 FQNNGV. CDR3 coding DNA: TGTGCCAGCAGCTTTAGATCCCGGGGGATAGGTGAAAAACTGTTTTTT. The encoded protein is CASSFRSRGIGEKLFF.

This clone was detected once. This chain connects TRBV27 to TRBJ2-1, with D unresolved. Between the trimmed V and J ends, which lost 2 bases and 3 bases, there was a span of 11 bases. Germline V gene data show CDR1 as MNHEY and CDR2 as SMNVEV (reference sequence). The CDR3 is 15 residues long. DNA of the CDR3: TGTGCCAGCAGTTTAACATCCAGTAACTACAATGAGCAGTTCTTC. As protein: CASSLTSSNYNEQFF.

J is TRBJ1-2 and V is TRBV7-9, with 9 bases aligning to TRBD1. The CDR3 is made up of 16 amino acids. Germline CDR1 and CDR2: SEHNR and FQNEAQ (reference sequence). Trimming removed 5 bases from V and 5 bases from J; junction bases left unmatched: 12. CDR3: CASSPIPGQGGYGYTF. The CDR3 coding sequence is TGTGCCAGCAGCCCTATTCCGGGACAGGGAGGGTATGGCTACACCTTC.

The CDR3, as DNA: TGTGCCAGCAGTTTGATAACAGGGGGCACCGGGGAGCTGTTTTTT. This sequence encodes CASSLITGGTGELFF. This rearrangement joins TRBV27 to TRBJ2-2, with 8 bases that match TRBD1. CDR1 and CDR2 from the germline V gene are MNHEY and SMNVEV (reference sequence). Germline trimming cut 3 bases from V and 4 bases from J; bases unmatched to any gene: 4. The CDR3 is 15 amino acids.

The chain employs TRBV7-8 and TRBJ2-2; TRBD2 is a possible D gene (6 bases). The V end lost 2 bases, the J end lost 4 bases, and 11 bases lay between the germline ends. The V gene's germline CDR1 is SGHVS and CDR2 FQNEAQ. The CDR3 extends over 15 amino acids. The DNA of the CDR3 is TGTGCCAGCAGCTTATGGGGGGTCCTCACCGGGGAGCTGTTTTTT. Its protein is CASSLWGVLTGELFF. Filled out from reference TRBV7-8 and TRBJ2-2, the complete variable domain reads GAGVSQSPRYKVAKRGQDVALRCDPISGHVSLFWYQQALGQGPEFLTYFQNEAQLDKSGLPSDRFFAERPEGSVSTLKIQRTQQEDSAVYLCASSLWGVLTGELFFGEGSRLTVL.

The rearrangement links TRBV5-1 to TRBJ2-2, with 7 bases lining up with TRBD1. CDR1 is SGHRS, CDR2 YFSETQ, per germline. The trim removed 3 bases at V and 5 bases at J, leaving 4 bases unmatched. This CDR3 spans 14 amino acids. The CDR3 DNA reads TGCGCCAGCAGCTGGGACAGTTTTACCGGGGAGCTGTTTTTT. Translated, it gives CASSWDSFTGELFF.

The gene calls are TRBV6-1 and TRBJ1-5; D unclear. The germline CDR1 and CDR2 sequences are MNHNS and SASEGT. V dropped 2 bases and J dropped 6 bases, with 8 bases sitting between them. CDR3 length equals 13 residues. The CDR3 DNA reads TGTGCCAGCAGTGAAATGGGAGGTCAGCCCCAGCATTTT. This codes for CASSEMGGQPQHF.

The chain uses TRBV6-5 and TRBJ2-5, with 7 bases matching TRBD1. With V trimmed by 6 bases and J by 5 bases, 0 bases remained unmatched. The CDR3 is 11 amino acids. In germline, CDR1 is MNHEY, CDR2 SVGAGI. In DNA, the CDR3 is TGTGCCAGCAGCAGGGGGGAGACCCAGTACTTC. This translates into CASSRGETQYF.

The chain joins TRBV10-2 to TRBJ1-1; 8 bases match TRBD1. The CDR3 runs 16 residues. The germline gives CDR1 WSHSY, CDR2 SAAADI. V was pared by 0 bases and J by 6 bases, with 9 bases of the junction left unmatched. The CDR3: CASSESGQVFKPEAFF. Written as DNA, the CDR3 is TGCGCCAGCAGTGAGTCGGGACAGGTCTTTAAGCCTGAAGCTTTCTTT.

For the CDR3, the DNA is TGTGCCAGCAGCTTGGCCAGGGTTGACACTGAAGCTTTCTTT. Protein sequence: CASSLARVDTEAFF. The rearrangement links TRBV5-5 to TRBJ1-1; weak D call: TRBD1 (5 bases). The V end was cut by 0 bases, the J end by 3 bases, with 9 bases between. The CDR3 runs to 14 residues. Germline assignment: CDR1 SGHKS and CDR2 YYEKEE (reference sequence).

J is TRBJ2-3 and V is TRBV29-1; TRBD2 matches at 10 bases. This CDR3 spans 14 amino acids. Germline CDR1 reads SQVTM; CDR2 reads ANQGSEA. V shed 7 bases, J shed 4 bases, and the junction held 8 bases outside the gene matches. CDR3 protein: CSASSGGAADTQYF. In DNA, the CDR3 is TGCAGCGCCTCGAGCGGGGGGGCCGCAGATACGCAGTATTTT.

The chain couples TRBV28 to TRBJ1-1; 8 nucleotides line up with TRBD1. The CDR3 has 14 amino acids. Trimming at V came to 4 bases and at J to 2 bases, leaving 3 bases not matched to a gene. The V gene's germline CDR1 is MDHEN and CDR2 SYDVKM. Written as DNA, the CDR3 is TGTGCCAGCAGTTCAGGACAGGGAAACACTGAAGCTTTCTTT. It translates to CASSSGQGNTEAFF.

This clone was detected a few times. The chain links TRBV18 to TRBJ2-2; 7 bases are shared with TRBD1. The CDR3 loop spans 20 amino acids. In germline, CDR1 is KGHSH, CDR2 LQKENI. V dropped 3 bases and J dropped 0; count of bases not matched to a gene: 16. The CDR3 sequence: CASSPPSPDRVYANTGELFF. The CDR3, as DNA: TGTGCCAGCTCACCCCCGTCCCCAGACAGGGTATATGCGAACACCGGGGAGCTGTTTTTT.

This chain uses TRBV2 with TRBJ2-5; possibly TRBD2 for D (6 bases). Germline assignment: CDR1 SNHLY and CDR2 FYNNEI. The V end lost 1 base, the J end lost 5 bases, and 14 bases lay between the germline ends. The CDR3 runs to 15 residues. The CDR3 here is CASSEGAGGAETQYF. The CDR3 DNA is TGTGCCAGCAGTGAAGGAGCTGGAGGGGCCGAGACCCAGTACTTC.

The V call is TRBV18, the J call TRBJ2-5, with D possibly being TRBD2 (8 bases). Germline CDR1 and CDR2: KGHSH and LQKENI. The V end was cut by 4 bases, the J end by 4 bases, with 16 bases between. The CDR3 contains 15 residues. This CDR3 is CASSLRREGAETQYF. The CDR3 region has the DNA TGTGCCAGCTCACTCCGACGGGAGGGGGCAGAGACCCAGTACTTC. Supplemented by reference TRBV18 and TRBJ2-5, the full variable domain reads NAGVMQNPRHLVRRRGQEARLRCSPMKGHSHVYWYRQLPEEGLKFMVYLQKENIIDESGMPKERFSAEFPKEGPSILRIQQVVRGDSAAYFCASSLRREGAETQYFGPGTRLLVL.

The chain links TRBV6-5 to TRBJ2-7, with a possible D match to TRBD1 (6 bases). The CDR3 runs to 13 residues. In germline, CDR1 is MNHEY, CDR2 SVGAGI. Trimming shortened V by 9 bases and J by 0 bases, and 12 bases separated the two germline ends. CDR3 sequence reads: CASTVGGSYEQYF. The CDR3 nucleotides read TGTGCCAGTACAGTAGGGGGCTCCTACGAGCAGTACTTC.

The gene calls are TRBV5-1 and TRBJ1-4; TRBD1 matches at 9 bases. The CDR3 contains 15 residues. Germline V lookup: CDR1 SGHRS, CDR2 YFSETQ. The junction had 7 bases not matched to a gene; V was cut back by 2 bases and J by 8 bases. CDR3 nucleotides: TGCGCCAGCAGCTTCACAGGGGGCGCTCAGGAAAAACTGTTTTTT. Protein product: CASSFTGGAQEKLFF.